The sequence of this T cell receptor beta chain was determined in a study of cytomegalovirus exposure and HLA in healthy donors. Study details: An earlier analysis identified 117 million unique TCR beta sequences in about 190 million T cells. Of 350 to 400 genotyped donors, 81% grouped in the Caucasian-associated ancestry cluster. Study outcomes and limitations: Later analysis identified several of the most significant clusters that appeared linked to common viral pathogens.

60 Vbeta and 13 Jbeta primers were used in PCR. Assay: immunoSEQ multiplex PCR; the TCRdb copy retains only in-frame clones and omits some. The sample gives a few hundred thousand clones, roughly 80% of which show up once; just under 3% is in the top ten. CDR3 length: 15 amino acids. The ends were cut back, 6 bases at V and 5 bases at J, with 16 bases in the middle. The germline V gene encodes CDR1 MNHNS and CDR2 SASEGT. A word on this clone: Its specificity is unknown.

The TCR comes from a woman in her 30s in good health and CMV-seronegative. Sequencing used PBMCs. The chain recombines TRBV6-1 with TRBJ2-2; tentative D call: TRBD2 (6 bases). This CDR3 reads CASSLGTPGTGELFF. The DNA for the CDR3 is TGTGCCAGCAGCCTAGGGACTCCGGGGACCGGGGAGCTGTTTTTT.